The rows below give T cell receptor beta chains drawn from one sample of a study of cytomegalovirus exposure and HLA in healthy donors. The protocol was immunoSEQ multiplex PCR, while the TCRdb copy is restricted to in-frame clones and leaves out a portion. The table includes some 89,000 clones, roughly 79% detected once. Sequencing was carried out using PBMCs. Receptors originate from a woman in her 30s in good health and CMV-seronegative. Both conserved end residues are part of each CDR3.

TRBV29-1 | CSVPGQGSMNTEAFF
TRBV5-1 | CASSFGQIQETQYF
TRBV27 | CASSLIQGEQYF
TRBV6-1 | CASSAIPTFGNSPLHF
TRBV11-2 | CASSSGQGYTEAFF
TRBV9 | CASSTQGREAFF
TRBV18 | CASSPVQGANYGYTF
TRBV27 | CASSFSPVHEQYF
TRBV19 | CASSIDLAGQGYEQYF
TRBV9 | CASSATSAGDEQFF
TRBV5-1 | CASSPGVGDYSILEQFF
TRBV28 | CASSSIRREGSYEQYF
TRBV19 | CASSRQGLSYEQYF
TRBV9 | CASSVASASYEQYF
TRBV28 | CASSEPNPFSGVNEQFF
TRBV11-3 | CASSLGTSGRANGNEQFF
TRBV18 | CASSFGLATALNTGELFF
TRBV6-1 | CASMNAGVHYEQYF
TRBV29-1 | CSVEQGFWDGYTF
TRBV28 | CASTIRGSGGLRDEQFF
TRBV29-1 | CSVDTSGRSAGELFF
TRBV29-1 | CSLLPGLATETQYF
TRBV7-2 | CASSLGRTTLAGGQYF
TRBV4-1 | CASSQPSDRAGNQPQHF
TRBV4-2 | CASSQEGSTLAKNIQYF
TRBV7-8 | CASSLDPPGIAGGRGTDTQYF
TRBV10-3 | CAISEIQGGNQPQHF
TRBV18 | CASSSTGRYGYTF
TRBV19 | CASSRTGGPNYF
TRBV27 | CASSSLAGADTQYF
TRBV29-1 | CSVTGLADTQYF
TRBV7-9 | CASSLVGGGTYEQYF
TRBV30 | CAWNPAGLDEKLFF
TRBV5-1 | CASSTAPGGPYEQYF
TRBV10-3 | CAISESGQGKGWTQYF